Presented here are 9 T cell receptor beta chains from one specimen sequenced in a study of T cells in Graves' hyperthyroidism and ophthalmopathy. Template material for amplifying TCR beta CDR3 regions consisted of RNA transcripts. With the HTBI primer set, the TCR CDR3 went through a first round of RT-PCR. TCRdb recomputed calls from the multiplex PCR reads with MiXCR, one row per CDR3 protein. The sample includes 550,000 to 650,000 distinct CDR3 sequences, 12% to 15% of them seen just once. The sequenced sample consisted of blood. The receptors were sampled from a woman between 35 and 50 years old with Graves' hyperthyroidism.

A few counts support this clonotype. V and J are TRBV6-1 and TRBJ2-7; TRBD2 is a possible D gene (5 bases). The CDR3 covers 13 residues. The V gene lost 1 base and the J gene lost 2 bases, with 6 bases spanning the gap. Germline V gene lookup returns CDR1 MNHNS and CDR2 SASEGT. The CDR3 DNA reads TGTGCCAGCAGTGAAGTGGGAGCCTACGAGCAGTACTTC. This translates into CASSEVGAYEQYF.

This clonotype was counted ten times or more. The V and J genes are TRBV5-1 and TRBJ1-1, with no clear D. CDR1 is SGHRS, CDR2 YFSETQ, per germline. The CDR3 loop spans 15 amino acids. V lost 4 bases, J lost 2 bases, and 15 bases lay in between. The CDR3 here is CASSRTGQHNTEAFF. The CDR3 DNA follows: TGCGCCAGCAGCCGGACCGGGCAGCACAACACTGAAGCTTTCTTT.

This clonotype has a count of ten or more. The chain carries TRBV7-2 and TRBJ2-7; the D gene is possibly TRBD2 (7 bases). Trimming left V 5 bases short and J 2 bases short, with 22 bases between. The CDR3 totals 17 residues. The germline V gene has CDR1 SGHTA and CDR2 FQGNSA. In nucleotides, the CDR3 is TGTGCCAGCAGCCGCCCGGGGGGCGGGAGCCGGACCTACGAGCAGTACTTC. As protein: CASSRPGGGSRTYEQYF.

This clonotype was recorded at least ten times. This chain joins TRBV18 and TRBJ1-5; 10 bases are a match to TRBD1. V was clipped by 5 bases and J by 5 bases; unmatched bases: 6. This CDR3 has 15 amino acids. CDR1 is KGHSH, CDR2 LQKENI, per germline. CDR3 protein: CASSSDRGLYQPQHF. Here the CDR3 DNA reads TGTGCCAGCTCATCCGACAGGGGGCTTTATCAGCCCCAGCATTTT.

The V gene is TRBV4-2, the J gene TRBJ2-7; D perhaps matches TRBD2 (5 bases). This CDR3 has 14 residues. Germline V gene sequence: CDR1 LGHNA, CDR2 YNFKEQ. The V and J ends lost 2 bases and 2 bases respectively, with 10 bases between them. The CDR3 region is CASSQRAGTYEQYF. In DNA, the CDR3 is TGTGCCAGCAGCCAAAGGGCCGGGACCTACGAGCAGTACTTC.

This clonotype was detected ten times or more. CDR3 sequence (DNA): TGTGCCAGTAGTGCCGGGGACAGGGTGAACACTGAAGCTTTCTTT. Translated, it gives CASSAGDRVNTEAFF. The chain links TRBV19 to TRBJ1-1; 9 positions agree with TRBD1. This CDR3 is 15 amino acids long. Trimming removed 5 bases from V and 0 bases from J; junction bases left unmatched: 4. Germline assignment: CDR1 LNHDA and CDR2 SQIVND (reference sequence). Complete variable domain (other parts from reference TRBV19 and TRBJ1-1): DGGITQSPKYLFRKEGQNVTLSCEQNLNHDAMYWYRQDPGQGLRLIYYSQIVNDFQKGDIAEGYSVSREKKESFPLTVTSAQKNPTAFYLCASSAGDRVNTEAFFGQGTRLTVV.

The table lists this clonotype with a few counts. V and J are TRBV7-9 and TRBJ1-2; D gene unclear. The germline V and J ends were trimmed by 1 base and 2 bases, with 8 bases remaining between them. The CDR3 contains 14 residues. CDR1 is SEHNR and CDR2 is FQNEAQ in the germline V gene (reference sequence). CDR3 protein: CASSLVTENYGYTF. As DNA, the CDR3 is TGTGCCAGCAGCTTAGTGACGGAGAACTATGGCTACACCTTC.

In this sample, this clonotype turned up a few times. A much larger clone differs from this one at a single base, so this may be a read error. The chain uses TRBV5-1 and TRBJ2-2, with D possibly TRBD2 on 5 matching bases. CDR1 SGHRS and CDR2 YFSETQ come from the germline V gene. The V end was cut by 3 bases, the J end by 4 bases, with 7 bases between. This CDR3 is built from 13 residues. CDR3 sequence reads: CASSSEVTGELFF. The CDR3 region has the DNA TGCGCCAGCAGCTCGGAGGTCACCGGGGAGCTGTTTTTT.

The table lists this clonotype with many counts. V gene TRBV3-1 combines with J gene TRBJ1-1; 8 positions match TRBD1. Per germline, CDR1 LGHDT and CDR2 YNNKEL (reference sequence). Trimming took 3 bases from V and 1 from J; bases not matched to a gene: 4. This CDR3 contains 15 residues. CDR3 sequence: CASSQMGQENTEAFF. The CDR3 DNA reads TGTGCCAGCAGCCAGATGGGACAGGAGAACACTGAAGCTTTCTTT.